These 26 T cell receptor beta chains were all obtained from the same sample, sequenced in a study of blood T cells in healthy people across ages. Primed by a sample-barcoded 5' primer and a J-beta primer mix, a second PCR proceeded for about 7 to 12 cycles. TCRdb independently ran MiXCR on the 5' RACE reads; one entry per CDR3 protein. The repertoire has around 850,000 distinct CDR3 sequences, 35% to 40% of them found once; the top ten carry 10% to 15%. Sample: blood. These receptors all come from a young man in good health.

This clonotype was observed a handful of times. This sequence joins TRBV13 and TRBJ2-4; 7 bases agree with TRBD1. The CDR3 spans 14 residues. The ends lost 0 bases at V and 4 bases at J; junction bases unmatched: 0. Germline assignment: CDR1 PRHDT and CDR2 FYEKMQ (reference sequence). The CDR3 reads CASSLGQGKNIQYF. The CDR3 bases are TGTGCCAGCAGCTTAGGACAGGGGAAAAACATTCAGTACTTC.

The chain is built from TRBV7-6 and TRBJ2-5, with 8 positions matching TRBD2. The DNA end favors TRBJ2-7, so the J call may be wrong. This CDR3 has 17 amino acids. In germline, CDR1 is SGHVS, CDR2 FNYEAQ. The DNA of the CDR3 is TGTGCCAGCAGCAATCCCCTCGACGGGGGGGCCCTCTACGAGCAGTACTTC. The encoded protein is CASSNPLDGGALYEQYF.

This clonotype was recorded a few times. V gene TRBV21-1 combines with J gene TRBJ1-4; the table calls TRBD1, which could not be checked here. TRBV21-1 is recorded as a pseudogene. The CDR3 is 17 residues long. The CDR3 DNA follows: TGTGCCAGCAGCAAAGAGGGGACAGGGGGCCGAAATGAAAAACTGTTTTTT. This gives the protein CASSKEGTGGRNEKLFF.

There are a few counts of this clonotype. This sequence joins TRBV29-1 and TRBJ2-5; tentative D call: TRBD2 (5 bases). The CDR3 is 13 amino acids. Germline V gene data show CDR1 as SQVTM and CDR2 as ANQGSEA. V shed 4 bases and J shed 4 bases, with 13 bases lying between them. The CDR3 region has the DNA TGCAGCGTTGGAAGGCAGCGGCGAGAGACCCAGTACTTC. Protein product: CSVGRQRRETQYF.

This clonotype has a handful of counts. The V call is TRBV4-3, the J call TRBJ2-2, with no clear D. CDR1 and CDR2 (germline): LGHNA, YSLEER. The V end lost 0 bases, the J end lost 3 bases, and 5 bases lay between the germline ends. The CDR3 extends over 14 amino acids. The CDR3 DNA sequence: TGCGCCAGCAGCCAAGATTCAGACACCGGGGAGCTGTTTTTT. Residues: CASSQDSDTGELFF.

This clonotype was seen more than once but under ten times. A much larger clone is a single base away; this may be a read error. The chain is built from TRBV20-1 and TRBJ2-1, with D perhaps given as TRBD1 or TRBD2 (5 bases each). Germline V gene sequence: CDR1 DFQATT, CDR2 SNEGSKA (reference sequence). V was cut by 6 bases and J by 13 bases, with 19 bases left in between. The CDR3 consists of 12 residues. CDR3 amino acids: CSAPWGSETQFF. The CDR3 nucleotides are TGCAGTGCACCCTGGGGGAGTGAGACCCAGTTCTTC.

J is TRBJ2-5 and V is TRBV12-3 or TRBV12-4, with D perhaps matching TRBD2 (5 bases). The CDR3 consists of 13 residues. Trimming took 3 bases from V and 5 from J, leaving 10 bases between them. In DNA form, the CDR3 reads TGTGCCAGCAGTTTGCTAGCCCGCGAGACCCAGTACTTC. Its protein is CASSLLARETQYF.

This clonotype was observed a handful of times. The chain has TRBV6-1 and TRBJ1-5; D ambiguous. Trimming stripped 2 bases from V and 7 bases from J, with 12 bases between. Germline assignment: CDR1 MNHNS and CDR2 SASEGT. This CDR3 comprises 14 residues. The CDR3 reads CASSEKAGPQPQHF. CDR3 coding DNA: TGTGCCAGCAGTGAAAAGGCAGGCCCCCAGCCCCAGCATTTT.

The gene calls are TRBV12-3 or TRBV12-4 and TRBJ2-3; D call uncertain. The CDR3 has 14 amino acids. Trimming took 5 bases from V and 7 from J, leaving 16 bases between them. The CDR3, as DNA: TGTGCCAGCAGTCCCTCCCGTTACTCTCATACGCAGTATTTT. This codes for CASSPSRYSHTQYF.

Notes on this clonotype: A much more abundant neighbour one base away suggests this may be a read error. The chain has TRBV4-1 and TRBJ1-5, with TRBD1 matching 8 bases. Germline V gene data show CDR1 as MGHRA and CDR2 as YSYEKL. This CDR3 has 17 amino acids. In DNA, the CDR3 is TGCACCAGCAGCCAAGATCGTTCGGGACAGGGCAATCAGCCCCAGCATTTT. It encodes CTSSQDRSGQGNQPQHF.

The chain recombines TRBV5-1 with TRBJ2-1, with 10 bases lining up with TRBD2. CDR1 is SGHRS and CDR2 is YFSETQ in the germline V gene. CDR3 length equals 15 residues. V gave up 4 bases and J gave up 5 bases; unmatched junction bases: 6. For the CDR3, the DNA is TGCGCCAGCAGCCCTGGGACTAGCGCCCACAATGAGCAGTTCTTC. Its protein is CASSPGTSAHNEQFF.

The J gene is TRBJ2-6, the V gene TRBV5-1; D unresolved. The V gene lost 0 bases and the J gene lost 3 bases, with 13 bases spanning the gap. Germline loops: CDR1 SGHRS, CDR2 YFSETQ. The CDR3 runs to 17 residues. The CDR3: CASSLGMMVYGANVLTF. The CDR3 DNA follows: TGCGCCAGCAGCTTGGGGATGATGGTGTATGGGGCCAACGTCCTGACTTTC.

This clonotype was recorded a few times. The rearrangement uses TRBV14 and TRBJ1-4, with 11 bases lining up with TRBD1. Trimming removed 3 bases from V and 10 bases from J; junction bases left unmatched: 7. The length of the CDR3 is 15 residues. Germline V lookup: CDR1 SGHDN, CDR2 FVKESK. The CDR3 DNA is TGTGCCAGCAGCCATCCGGGGACAGGGGGAGGAAAACTGTTTTTT. Translation gives CASSHPGTGGGKLFF.

J is TRBJ1-1 and V is TRBV29-1; D not resolved. Trimming cost V 1 base and J 1 base, with 10 bases left between them. In germline, CDR1 is SQVTM, CDR2 ANQGSEA. The CDR3 runs 14 residues. The CDR3 reads CSVEGSSENTEAFF. CDR3 DNA sequence: TGCAGCGTTGAAGGCTCCTCAGAGAACACTGAAGCTTTCTTT.

This sequence joins TRBV14 and TRBJ1-1; tentatively, D is TRBD1 (5 bases). Germline V lookup: CDR1 SGHDN, CDR2 FVKESK. V was trimmed by 0 bases and J by 4 bases, leaving 21 bases between them. CDR3 length equals 18 residues. The CDR3 bases are TGTGCCAGCAGCCAAGAAGCGCGACGGCAGGGAGGAGTCACTGAAGCTTTCTTT. Translated, it gives CASSQEARRQGGVTEAFF.

This chain uses TRBV7-9 with TRBJ1-1; a weak D match, TRBD1 (5 bases). V was shortened by 5 bases and J by 5 bases, with 15 bases between the two germline ends. The CDR3 length is 14 residues. Germline lookup yields CDR1 SEHNR and CDR2 FQNEAQ (reference sequence). The DNA of the CDR3 is TGTGCCAGCAGCGACAGTAGCCGGTCGACTGAAGCTTTCTTT. Residues: CASSDSSRSTEAFF.

This clonotype turned up a few times. The rearrangement links TRBV9 to TRBJ2-3; D is perhaps TRBD1 (6 bases). The V end was cut by 3 bases, the J end by 9 bases, with 8 bases between. Germline CDR1 and CDR2: SGDLS and YYNGEE. This CDR3 region has 11 residues. The CDR3 here is CASSEQGTQYF. CDR3 coding DNA: TGTGCCAGCAGCGAGCAGGGGACGCAGTATTTT.

As for this clonotype: A single base separates this from a much larger clone, so it may be a read error. The chain has TRBV12-3 or TRBV12-4 and TRBJ1-2; D remains unclear. V was pared by 7 bases and J by 0 bases, with 12 bases between. This CDR3 is built from 14 residues. The CDR3 DNA is TGTGCCAGCACCTTACACGAAGCTAACTATGGCTACACCTTC. Its protein is CASTLHEANYGYTF.

This sequence joins TRBV7-9 and TRBJ2-7, with 9 positions matching TRBD2. The DNA matches TRBJ2-5 better at its end, which makes the J call doubtful. The length of the CDR3 is 14 residues. CDR1 and CDR2 from the germline V gene are SEHNR and FQNEAQ (reference sequence). CDR3 protein: CASRDASGEGTQYF. CDR3 DNA: TGTGCCAGCAGGGACGCTAGCGGGGAAGGGACCCAGTACTTC.

There are a few counts of this clonotype. This chain links TRBV2 with TRBJ1-2; 8 bases are a match to TRBD1. The CDR3 is 14 amino acids. V was pared by 4 bases and J by 3 bases, with 4 bases of the junction left unmatched. Germline CDR1 reads SNHLY; CDR2 reads FYNNEI. The CDR3: CASSADRVDYGYTF. The CDR3 coding sequence is TGTGCCAGCAGTGCGGACAGGGTCGACTATGGCTACACCTTC.

There are a few counts of this clonotype. This sequence joins TRBV30 and TRBJ2-5, with D perhaps TRBD2 (6 bases). The CDR3 is made up of 16 amino acids. CDR1 is GTSNPN, CDR2 SVGIG, per germline (reference sequence). The V end was cut by 6 bases, the J end by 5 bases, with 25 bases between. CDR3 sequence: CACPSEPGAFGETQYF. The CDR3 DNA follows: TGTGCCTGCCCTTCCGAACCGGGAGCTTTCGGGGAGACCCAGTACTTC.

The V call is TRBV20-1, the J call TRBJ2-1, with a tentative D call TRBD2 (7 bases). Germline values: CDR1 DFQATT, CDR2 SNEGSKA (reference sequence). V lost 4 bases and J 0 bases, leaving 25 bases between the germline ends. This CDR3 is 19 amino acids long. Here the CDR3 DNA reads TGCAGTGCTAAGATCCGCGTTGCGGGGGCCCCGAGCTCCTACAATGAGCAGTTCTTC. Translated: CSAKIRVAGAPSSYNEQFF.

This clonotype was seen only a few times. This sequence joins TRBV5-1 and TRBJ2-1; 7 nucleotides agree with TRBD1. The CDR3 consists of 16 residues. Trimming removed 0 bases from V and 2 bases from J; junction bases left unmatched: 5. Germline V lookup: CDR1 SGHRS, CDR2 YFSETQ. CDR3 coding DNA: TGCGCCAGCAGCTTGGGGGTGGGACAGACCTACAATGAGCAGTTCTTC. Its translation is CASSLGVGQTYNEQFF.

This clonotype came up a few times. The V and J genes are TRBV5-6 and TRBJ2-7; D is possibly TRBD1 or TRBD2 (5 bases each). V was pared by 6 bases and J by 8 bases, with 12 bases between. The CDR3 consists of 11 residues. Germline V lookup: CDR1 SGHDT, CDR2 YYEEEE. CDR3 in DNA: TGTGCCAGCAACCGGGACGGAAAGCAGTACTTC. It codes for CASNRDGKQYF.

In this sample, this clonotype turned up a few times. The rearrangement links TRBV7-9 to TRBJ1-4, with TRBD1 matching 10 bases. The germline gives CDR1 SEHNR, CDR2 FQNEAQ (reference sequence). Trimming removed 3 bases from V and 8 bases from J; junction bases left unmatched: 6. This CDR3 spans 15 amino acids. CDR3 DNA: TGTGCCAGCAGCTTCAGGGGGACAGGGGACGAAAAACTGTTTTTT. It encodes CASSFRGTGDEKLFF.

This clonotype has more than one count but fewer than ten. The chain recombines TRBV28 with TRBJ1-2; D remains ambiguous. The V gene's germline CDR1 is MDHEN and CDR2 SYDVKM. The CDR3 is 11 amino acids. The V gene lost 5 bases and the J gene lost 7 bases, with 8 bases spanning the gap. The CDR3 sequence: CASSRRRGYTF. CDR3 coding DNA: TGTGCCAGCAGTCGTCGGCGTGGCTACACCTTC.